Detailed here is one T cell receptor (beta chain). This entry belongs to a study of T-cell reconstitution after alpha-beta-depleted transplantation in children. TCRbeta library preparation incorporated unique molecular identifiers. Using its own MiXCR run on the PCR reads, TCRdb lists one record per CDR3 protein. This sample has 350,000 to 450,000 distinct CDR3 sequences, with 20% found just once. Between the trimmed V and J ends, which lost 3 bases and 5 bases, there was a span of 16 bases. Per germline, CDR1 DFQATT and CDR2 SNEGSKA (reference sequence). The CDR3 sequence is 14 residues long. The genes are TRBV20-1 and TRBJ2-5, with D possibly being TRBD1 or TRBD2 (6 bases each). This sequence originates from a human donor who donated a stem cell graft to a child with acute myeloid leukemia. The specimen was PBMCs from the stem cell graft donor, collected from the stem cell graft. The CDR3 bases are TGCAGTGCTAGGGCGAGGGGGGCAGGGGAGACCCAGTACTTC. Translating it yields CSARARGAGETQYF.